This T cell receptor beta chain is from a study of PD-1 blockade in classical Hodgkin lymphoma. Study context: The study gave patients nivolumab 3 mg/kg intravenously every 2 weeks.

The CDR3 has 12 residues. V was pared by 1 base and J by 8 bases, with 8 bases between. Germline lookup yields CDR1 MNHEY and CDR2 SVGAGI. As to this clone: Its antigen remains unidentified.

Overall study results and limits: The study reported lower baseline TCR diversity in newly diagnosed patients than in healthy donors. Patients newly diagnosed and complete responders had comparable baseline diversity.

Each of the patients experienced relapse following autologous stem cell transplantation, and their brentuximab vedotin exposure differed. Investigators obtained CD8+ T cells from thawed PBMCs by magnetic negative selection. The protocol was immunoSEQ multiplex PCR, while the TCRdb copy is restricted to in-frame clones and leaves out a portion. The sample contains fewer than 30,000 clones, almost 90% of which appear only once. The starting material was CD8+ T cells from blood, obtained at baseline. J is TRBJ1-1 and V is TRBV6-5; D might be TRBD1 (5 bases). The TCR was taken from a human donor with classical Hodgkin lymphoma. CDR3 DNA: TGTGCCAGCAGTTACTTAGGGGTCGAAGCTTTCTTT. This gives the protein CASSYLGVEAFF.